These T cell receptor beta chains were read from a single sample in a study of human T cells and chemical hapten exposure. TCRdb re-analysed the RACE reads in MiXCR, keeping a single row per CDR3 protein. The top ten hold approximately 3.5% of the sample, which has 75,000 to 90,000 distinct CDR3 sequences, approximately 10% seen once. Source: whole blood, taken in connection with sensitization to the hapten diphenylcyclopropenone (DPC). These receptors all stem from a woman in her forties or fifties with alopecia areata. Some clones in this sample may be carry-over from other donors' samples. Both conserved end residues are trimmed from each CDR3. The order of the fields is clone size, J gene, V gene, CDR3 length, CDR3 protein. Clone size is not always given. Where it is, it says once, few, many or a class for expanded clones.

abundance: -; j_gene: TRBJ2-1; v_gene: TRBV7-2; len: 14; CDR3aa: ASSLALAGVVGEQF
abundance: many; j_gene: TRBJ2-1; v_gene: TRBV20-1; len: 12; CDR3aa: SARGRQGVNEQF
abundance: many; j_gene: TRBJ2-1; v_gene: TRBV5-4; len: 12; CDR3aa: ASSSLAVTGEQF
abundance: few; j_gene: TRBJ2-7; v_gene: TRBV12-3/TRBV12-4; len: 13; CDR3aa: ASSFWGAGRYEQY
abundance: -; j_gene: TRBJ2-5; v_gene: TRBV5-1; len: 13; CDR3aa: ASSFTGTSGKTQY
abundance: many; j_gene: TRBJ2-7; v_gene: TRBV11-3; len: 10; CDR3aa: ASSLDYYEQY
abundance: -; j_gene: TRBJ1-5; v_gene: TRBV6-2/TRBV6-3; len: 13; CDR3aa: ASSPVGVEGQPQH
abundance: -; j_gene: TRBJ2-3; v_gene: TRBV4-3; len: 14; CDR3aa: ASSQSGLAGGVTQY
abundance: few; j_gene: TRBJ2-5; v_gene: TRBV6-5; len: 13; CDR3aa: ASSKSGRGQETQY
abundance: few; j_gene: TRBJ2-7; v_gene: TRBV20-1; len: 13; CDR3aa: SAKPGLAGTYEQY
abundance: few; j_gene: TRBJ2-2; v_gene: TRBV25-1; len: 12; CDR3aa: ASSENMDTGELF
abundance: -; j_gene: TRBJ2-2; v_gene: TRBV6-5; len: 15; CDR3aa: ASSYLRTRVLNGELF
abundance: many; j_gene: TRBJ1-3; v_gene: TRBV29-1; len: 10; CDR3aa: SGSASGNTIY
abundance: few; j_gene: TRBJ2-1; v_gene: TRBV5-4; len: 12; CDR3aa: ASSLVAGAGEQF
abundance: many; j_gene: TRBJ1-5; v_gene: TRBV28; len: 10; CDR3aa: ASSFPNQPQH
abundance: -; j_gene: TRBJ1-6; v_gene: TRBV7-2; len: 14; CDR3aa: ASSPPGGAVGSPLH
abundance: many; j_gene: TRBJ1-1; v_gene: TRBV7-3; len: 11; CDR3aa: ASTRAEGTEAF
abundance: many; j_gene: TRBJ2-5; v_gene: TRBV30; len: 13; CDR3aa: AWSVRGRVGRTQY
abundance: many; j_gene: TRBJ2-7; v_gene: TRBV18; len: 12; CDR3aa: ASSLTGTHNEQY
abundance: many; j_gene: TRBJ2-7; v_gene: TRBV28; len: 13; CDR3aa: ASTASGTSRYEQY
abundance: -; j_gene: TRBJ2-1; v_gene: TRBV11-2; len: 14; CDR3aa: ASSLNTGTLRAEQF
abundance: -; j_gene: TRBJ2-1; v_gene: TRBV5-4; len: 13; CDR3aa: ASSLVKGQGSEQF
abundance: many; j_gene: TRBJ1-2; v_gene: TRBV29-1; len: 9; CDR3aa: SVAGSGGYT
abundance: many; j_gene: TRBJ2-3; v_gene: TRBV10-3; len: 13; CDR3aa: ASKGTSGRAPTQY
abundance: -; j_gene: TRBJ2-1; v_gene: TRBV5-5; len: 15; CDR3aa: ASSPEVRDSSYNEQF
abundance: -; j_gene: TRBJ1-4; v_gene: TRBV5-1; len: 15; CDR3aa: ASSFFDGTASNEKLF
abundance: few; j_gene: TRBJ1-1; v_gene: TRBV5-1; len: 12; CDR3aa: ASSLEGWGTEVF
abundance: -; j_gene: TRBJ2-3; v_gene: TRBV29-1; len: 12; CDR3aa: SVIPLAGVDTQY
abundance: few; j_gene: TRBJ2-7; v_gene: TRBV12-3/TRBV12-4; len: 13; CDR3aa: ASGRGGEKAYEQY
abundance: few; j_gene: TRBJ2-1; v_gene: TRBV7-2; len: 12; CDR3aa: ASSPDWKNNEQF
abundance: many; j_gene: TRBJ2-1; v_gene: TRBV20-1; len: 12; CDR3aa: SARDGRFYNEQF
abundance: many; j_gene: TRBJ2-1; v_gene: TRBV28; len: 11; CDR3aa: ASSIGPLNEQF
abundance: -; j_gene: TRBJ2-3; v_gene: TRBV11-2; len: 14; CDR3aa: ASRWGLAGSTDTQY
abundance: many; j_gene: TRBJ2-5; v_gene: TRBV11-2; len: 9; CDR3aa: ASSPHETQY
abundance: many; j_gene: TRBJ2-1; v_gene: TRBV10-2; len: 12; CDR3aa: ASGGEQKYNEQF
abundance: few; j_gene: TRBJ2-3; v_gene: TRBV6-5; len: 15; CDR3aa: ASSYSTSGSSTDTQY
abundance: many; j_gene: TRBJ2-5; v_gene: TRBV12-3/TRBV12-4; len: 15; CDR3aa: ASRRGLLAGGQETQY